Listed below are T cell receptor beta chains from one sample, sequenced in a study of CD8+CD57+ T cells in acquired aplastic anemia. One entry per CDR3 protein results from TCRdb running MiXCR on the reads. The sample records 150,000 to 200,000 distinct CDR3 sequences, roughly 63% being singletons. Input material: sorted CD4+, CD8+, or CD8+CD57+ T cells (not recorded which) from PBMCs. The receptors shown here come from a human donor in good health. The CDR3 runs from the conserved cysteine through the conserved F or W. A D gene is named only where the DNA matches it firmly. Clone sizes are given selectively: once, few, many, or a class where the clone is expanded.

many,TRBV5-1,TRBJ2-4,-,TGCGCCAGCAGCTTGGCCTCGGGTTTGGACATTCAGTACTTC,CASSLASGLDIQYF
many,TRBV28,TRBJ2-5,-,TGTGCCAGCAGTAAAGGAGTAGCACAAGAGACCCAGTACTTC,CASSKGVAQETQYF
-,TRBV7-2,TRBJ1-4,TRBD1,TGTGCCAGCAGCTTGGGGGACAGGGCGGCTGAAAAACTGTTTTTT,CASSLGDRAAEKLFF
-,TRBV19,TRBJ1-1,-,TGTGCCAGTAGTGCGGAAACGGACTCCCATCTCGATTTAGCTTTCTTT,CASSAETDSHLDLAFF
-,TRBV7-6,TRBJ1-4,-,TGTGCCAGCAGCTTAGGCGGTGAAAAACTGTTTTTT,CASSLGGEKLFF
-,TRBV19,TRBJ2-5,-,TGTGCCAGTAGTATAGATAACAGCATGGAGACCCAGTACTTC,CASSIDNSMETQYF
-,TRBV20-1,TRBJ2-7,-,TGCAGTGCTAGAGATCAGCCAGGGGCCTACGAGCAGTACTTC,CSARDQPGAYEQYF
-,TRBV9,TRBJ1-1,-,TGTGCCAGCAGCCCAGGGACATTGAACACTGAAGCTTTCTTT,CASSPGTLNTEAFF
many,TRBV2,TRBJ1-1,-,TGTGCCAGCGCAGGACAGCAAGCTTTCTTT,CASAGQQAFF
-,TRBV15,TRBJ2-1,TRBD2,TGTGCCACCGAGGGGAGAGGGCGGGGGAGCTCCTACAATGAGCAGTTCTTC,CATEGRGRGSSYNEQFF
-,TRBV27,TRBJ2-7,TRBD2,TGTGCCAGCAGTCTCCTTAGCGGGACCTGGGGCGAGCAGTACTTC,CASSLLSGTWGEQYF
-,TRBV7-9,TRBJ2-7,-,TGTGCCAGCAGCTTTGGGGAAGGACAGCTCTACGAGCAGTACTTC,CASSFGEGQLYEQYF
-,TRBV7-2,TRBJ2-7,-,TGTGCCAGCAGCCGCACACCAACCTACGAGCAGTACTTC,CASSRTPTYEQYF
few,TRBV19,TRBJ1-2,TRBD1,TGTGCCAGTAGATCCCTTGACAGGGTACATGGCTACACCTTC,CASRSLDRVHGYTF
-,TRBV24-1,TRBJ2-1,TRBD1,TGTGCCACCAGTGATGTGACCGGGACAGGGTTCAATGATCAGTTCTTC,CATSDVTGTGFNDQFF
-,TRBV2,TRBJ2-7,-,TGTGCCAGCAGAACAGACTACGAGCAGTACTTC,CASRTDYEQYF
many,TRBV2,TRBJ1-1,TRBD1,TGTGCCAGCAGTGAAGAATGGTTGGGACAGGGGGGCACTGAAGCTTTCTTT,CASSEEWLGQGGTEAFF
-,TRBV9,TRBJ2-7,TRBD1,TGTGCCAGCAGCGCGACCGCCGGGACAGCTCCCTACGAGCAGTACTTC,CASSATAGTAPYEQYF
-,TRBV7-6,TRBJ2-7,-,TGTGCCAGCAGCCCTCGCCCTTCTAGCGACGAGCAGTACTTC,CASSPRPSSDEQYF
-,TRBV2,TRBJ2-7,-,TGTGCCAGCAGCGATGACCTTGTGCAGTACTTC,CASSDDLVQYF
few,TRBV27,TRBJ2-7,-,TGTGCCAGCAGTTTGAAGGGCGATAGCGGCTACGAGCAGTACTTC,CASSLKGDSGYEQYF
few,TRBV27,TRBJ2-2,-,TGTGCCAGCAGTGGGGCTTCTAGCGCTTACTACACCGGGGAGCTGTTTTTT,CASSGASSAYYTGELFF
-,TRBV20-1,TRBJ1-5,TRBD1,TGCAGTGCTACCGACAGGGTTCCGTGGCCCCAGCATTTT,CSATDRVPWPQHF
-,TRBV19,TRBJ1-2,-,TGTGCCAGTAGTCCACAGGGTAGGGGCTACACCTTC,CASSPQGRGYTF
-,TRBV25-1,TRBJ2-5,TRBD2,TGTGTCAGCAGTGAACCGGGAGGGCTGGAAGAGACCCAGTACTTC,CVSSEPGGLEETQYF
many,TRBV5-6,TRBJ1-1,-,TGTGCCAGCAGCTTGGGTTGGGGCCCTGAAGCTTTCTTT,CASSLGWGPEAFF
few,TRBV7-8,TRBJ1-1,TRBD1,TGTGCCAGCAGCTACGGTATACCTCCGGGACAGGGGGCCTCGTTT,CASSYGIPPGQGASF
-,TRBV19,TRBJ1-1,TRBD1,TGTGCCAGTAGTTCAGGGGGTGGAGGCACTGAAGCTTTCTTT,CASSSGGGGTEAFF
-,TRBV24-1,TRBJ2-2,TRBD1,TGTGCCACCAGTGATCCACGACAGGGTGCGACCGGGGAGCTGTTTTTT,CATSDPRQGATGELFF
few,TRBV2,TRBJ2-5,-,TGTGCCAGCATGTACCAAGAGACCCAGTACTTC,CASMYQETQYF
many,TRBV7-9,TRBJ2-3,TRBD1,TGTGCCAGCAGCTTAGTCGGCTGGACAGGGTCGGGCACAGATACGCAGTATTTT,CASSLVGWTGSGTDTQYF
-,TRBV7-9,TRBJ2-3,-,TGTGCCAGCAGTGCGCTGGGGCCGAGTAGCACAGATACGCAGTATTTT,CASSALGPSSTDTQYF
few,TRBV10-1,TRBJ1-2,-,TGCGCCAGCAGTGAGTACAGAAACTATGGCTACACCTTC,CASSEYRNYGYTF
-,TRBV2,TRBJ1-5,-,TGTGCCAGCAGTACACGACGACAGGACAGCAATCAGCCCCAGCATTTT,CASSTRRQDSNQPQHF
-,TRBV19,TRBJ2-1,-,TGTGCCAGTAGTATAAAAGGGCTATCCTACAATGAGCAGTTCTTC,CASSIKGLSYNEQFF
-,TRBV19,TRBJ1-4,-,TGTGCCAGTAGTAAGACAGACTCAACTAATGAAAAACTGTTTTTT,CASSKTDSTNEKLFF
few,TRBV5-5,TRBJ1-3,-,TGTGCCAGCAGCTTGGGGTCTGGAAACACCATATATTTT,CASSLGSGNTIYF
-,TRBV24-1,TRBJ2-3,-,TGTGCCACCAGTGATTTGGGTCGGGACACGACAGATACGCAGTATTTT,CATSDLGRDTTDTQYF
-,TRBV12-3/TRBV12-4,TRBJ2-3,TRBD2,TGTGCCCTGGCTCGGGGGGGCACAGATACGCAGTATTTT,CALARGGTDTQYF
-,TRBV5-1,TRBJ2-5,TRBD1,TGCGCCAGCAGCTTCGGACAGGGGCAGGAGACCCAGTACTTC,CASSFGQGQETQYF
-,TRBV24-1,TRBJ2-7,-,TGTGCCACCAGTGATTCAACTCCGGGCAGAAAGGGGATGTACGAGCAGTACTTC,CATSDSTPGRKGMYEQYF